Presented here are 4 T cell receptor beta chains from one specimen sequenced in a study of T cell repertoires in aging, cancer and after chemotherapy. Multiplex touch-down PCR with TRB-A/B primers amplified rearranged V-D-J TRB sequences. One entry per CDR3 protein results from TCRdb running MiXCR on the multiplex PCR reads. The data contain some 470 distinct CDR3 sequences, roughly 35% of them singletons. The template was genomic DNA from peripheral blood, not RNA. Sample: blood. The receptors were gathered from a human donor with a blood cancer.

Judged by abundance, this clonotype is large. The V and J genes are TRBV27 and TRBJ2-5; D is possibly TRBD1 or TRBD2 (6 bases each). V dropped 4 bases and J dropped 5 bases, with 11 bases sitting between them. Germline-derived CDR1 and CDR2 are MNHEY and SMNVEV (reference sequence). The CDR3 consists of 13 residues. In DNA form, the CDR3 reads TGTGCCAGCAGTTATCGGGGGCGTGAGACCCAGTACTTC. Translating gives CASSYRGRETQYF.

This clonotype is medium-sized by share. The chain uses TRBV7-9 and TRBJ1-3; 9 bases match TRBD1. The CDR3 extends over 16 amino acids. Losses at the gene ends were 5 bases for V and 1 base for J; bases not matched to a gene: 6. Germline CDR1 is SEHNR and CDR2 is FQNEAQ (reference sequence). For the CDR3, the DNA is TGTGCCAGCAGCCCTAAAGACAGGGGGTCTGGAAACACCATATATTTT. It is translated as CASSPKDRGSGNTIYF.

By its share, this clonotype is medium-sized. V usage is TRBV20-1 and J usage is TRBJ2-5; 9 bases are shared with TRBD2. V was clipped by 1 base and J by 2 bases; unmatched bases: 8. CDR3 length: 16 amino acids. CDR1 and CDR2 (germline): DFQATT, SNEGSKA (reference sequence). CDR3 residues: CSARGSAGGLQETQYF. CDR3 coding DNA: TGCAGTGCTAGAGGATCCGCGGGGGGGCTGCAAGAGACCCAGTACTTC.

This clonotype was counted once. V usage is TRBV5-4 and J usage is TRBJ1-4; 8 nucleotides match TRBD1. The germline gives CDR1 SGHNT, CDR2 YYREEE (reference sequence). This CDR3 comprises 15 residues. V gave up 4 bases and J gave up 8 bases; unmatched junction bases: 10. CDR3 in DNA: TGTGCCAGCAGCCAGAAACAGGGGGTGGGGGAAAAACTGTTTTTT. This sequence encodes CASSQKQGVGEKLFF. The complete variable domain, with remaining parts taken from reference TRBV5-4 and TRBJ1-4, reads ETGVTQSPTHLIKTRGQQVTLRCSSQSGHNTVSWYQQALGQGPQFIFQYYREEENGRGNFPPRFSGLQFPNYSSELNVNALELDDSALYLCASSQKQGVGEKLFFGSGTQLSVL.